The T cell receptor beta chain described here comes from a study of blood T cell repertoires in COVID-19. CDR1 is MNHEY and CDR2 is SMNVEV in the germline V gene (reference sequence). The CDR3 spans 17 residues. With 7 bases clipped from V and 6 bases from J, the junction kept 16 bases outside the gene matches. Sequenced by immunoSEQ multiplex PCR; TCRdb stores in-frame clones only, minus some. The sample has around 25,000 clones; 85% to 90% are singletons. This receptor was taken from a human donor in a cohort sampled during active COVID-19. V usage is TRBV27 and J usage is TRBJ2-3, with 10 bases identical to TRBD2. Input material: peripheral blood. Written as DNA, the CDR3 is TGTGCCAGCACGCCGTCCCCTCCGGCTAGCGGGAGTGATACGCAGTATTTT. Translating it yields CASTPSPPASGSDTQYF.